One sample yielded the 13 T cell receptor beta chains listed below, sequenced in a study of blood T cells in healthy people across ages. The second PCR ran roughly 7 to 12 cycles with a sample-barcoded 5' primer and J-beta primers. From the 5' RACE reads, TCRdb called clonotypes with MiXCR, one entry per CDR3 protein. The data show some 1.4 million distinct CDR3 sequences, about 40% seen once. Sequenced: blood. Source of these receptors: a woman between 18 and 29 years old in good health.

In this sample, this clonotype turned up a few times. The CDR3 protein is CATSRDISRVGNEQFF. The CDR3 DNA reads TGTGCCACCAGCAGAGATATTTCCAGGGTGGGGAATGAGCAGTTCTTC. V is TRBV15 and J is TRBJ2-1; maybe TRBD1 (5 bases). CDR1 and CDR2 from the germline V gene are LNHNV and YYDKDF (reference sequence). The CDR3 has 16 residues. V was shortened by 0 bases and J by 7 bases, with 16 bases between the two germline ends.

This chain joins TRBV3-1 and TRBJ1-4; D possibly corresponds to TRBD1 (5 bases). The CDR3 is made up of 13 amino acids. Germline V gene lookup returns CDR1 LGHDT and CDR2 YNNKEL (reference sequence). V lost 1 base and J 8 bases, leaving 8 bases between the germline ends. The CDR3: CASSQGRTEKLFF. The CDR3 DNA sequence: TGTGCCAGCAGCCAAGGGCGGACAGAAAAACTGTTTTTT.

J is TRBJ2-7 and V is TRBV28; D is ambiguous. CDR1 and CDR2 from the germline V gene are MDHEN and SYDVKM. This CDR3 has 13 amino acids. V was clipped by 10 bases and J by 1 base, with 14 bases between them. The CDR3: CATKISGSYEQYF. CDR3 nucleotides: TGTGCCACCAAGATATCTGGATCCTACGAGCAGTACTTC.

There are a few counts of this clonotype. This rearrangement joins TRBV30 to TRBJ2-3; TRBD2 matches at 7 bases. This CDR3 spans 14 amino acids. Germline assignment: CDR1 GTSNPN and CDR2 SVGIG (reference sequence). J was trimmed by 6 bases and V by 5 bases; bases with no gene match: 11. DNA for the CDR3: TGTGCCTGGGAAGGGACGAGGGGAGGGGATACGCAGTATTTT. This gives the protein CAWEGTRGGDTQYF.

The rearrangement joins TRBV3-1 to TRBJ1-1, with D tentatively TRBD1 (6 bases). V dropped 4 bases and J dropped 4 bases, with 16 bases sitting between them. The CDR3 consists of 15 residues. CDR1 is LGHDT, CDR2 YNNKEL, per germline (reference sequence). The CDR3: CASSPSGGGGTEAFF. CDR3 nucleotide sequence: TGTGCCAGCAGCCCCTCCGGGGGCGGGGGCACTGAAGCTTTCTTT.

CDR3 sequence: CAWIRGPYEQYF. CDR3 nucleotides: TGTGCCTGGATCCGGGGCCCTTACGAGCAGTACTTC. The chain couples TRBV30 to TRBJ2-5; D possibly uses TRBD1 or TRBD2 (5 bases each). With the DNA end fitting TRBJ2-7 better, the J assignment may be wrong. The V gene's germline CDR1 is GTSNPN and CDR2 SVGIG (reference sequence). The CDR3 has 12 residues.

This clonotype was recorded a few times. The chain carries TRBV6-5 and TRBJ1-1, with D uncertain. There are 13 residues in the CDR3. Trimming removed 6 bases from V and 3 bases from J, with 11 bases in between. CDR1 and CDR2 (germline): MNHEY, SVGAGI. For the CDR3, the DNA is TGTGCCAGCAGACCCACTTTGGACACTGAAGCTTTCTTT. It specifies CASRPTLDTEAFF.

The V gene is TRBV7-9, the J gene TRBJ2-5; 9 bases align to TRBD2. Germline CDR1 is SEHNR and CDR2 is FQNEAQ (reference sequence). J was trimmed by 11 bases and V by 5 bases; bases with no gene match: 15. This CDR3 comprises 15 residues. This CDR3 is CASSPPTGTSNEQYF. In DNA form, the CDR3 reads TGTGCCAGCAGCCCTCCCACCGGGACTAGCAATGAGCAGTACTTC. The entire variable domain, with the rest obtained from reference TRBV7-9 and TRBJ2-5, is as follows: DTGVSQNPRHKITKRGQNVTFRCDPISEHNRLYWYRQTLGQGPEFLTYFQNEAQLEKSRLLSDRFSAERPKGSFSTLEIQRTEQGDSAMYLCASSPPTGTSNEQYFGPGTRLLVL.

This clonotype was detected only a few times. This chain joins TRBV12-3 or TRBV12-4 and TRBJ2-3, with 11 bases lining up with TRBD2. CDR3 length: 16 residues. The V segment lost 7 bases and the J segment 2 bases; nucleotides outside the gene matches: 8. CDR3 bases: TGTGCCAGCACCCCCGGACTAGCGGGTTACACAGATACGCAGTATTTT. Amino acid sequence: CASTPGLAGYTDTQYF.

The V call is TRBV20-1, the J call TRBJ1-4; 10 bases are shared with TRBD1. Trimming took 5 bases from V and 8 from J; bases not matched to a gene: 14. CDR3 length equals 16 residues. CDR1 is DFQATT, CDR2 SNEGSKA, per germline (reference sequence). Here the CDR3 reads CSASDRGQAGNEKLFF. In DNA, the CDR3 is TGCAGTGCTTCCGACAGGGGGCAAGCGGGAAACGAAAAACTGTTTTTT.

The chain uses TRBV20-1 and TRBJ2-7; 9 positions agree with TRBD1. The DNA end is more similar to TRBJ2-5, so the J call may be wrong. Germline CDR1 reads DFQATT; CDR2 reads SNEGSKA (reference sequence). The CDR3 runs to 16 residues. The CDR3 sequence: CSAREWTGVRQETQYF. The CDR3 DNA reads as TGCAGTGCTAGAGAGTGGACAGGGGTTAGGCAAGAGACCCAGTACTTC.

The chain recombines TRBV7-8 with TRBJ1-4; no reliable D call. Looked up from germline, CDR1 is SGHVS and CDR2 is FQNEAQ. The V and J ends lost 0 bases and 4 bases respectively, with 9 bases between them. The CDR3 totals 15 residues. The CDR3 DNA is TGTGCCAGCAGCTTAGCGGCCGCCAATAATGAAAAACTGTTTTTT. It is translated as CASSLAAANNEKLFF.

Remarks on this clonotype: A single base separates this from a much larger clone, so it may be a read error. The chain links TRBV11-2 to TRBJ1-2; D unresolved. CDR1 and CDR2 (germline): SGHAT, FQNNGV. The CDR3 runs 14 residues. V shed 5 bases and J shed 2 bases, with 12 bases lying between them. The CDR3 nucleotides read TGTGCCAGCAGCATACGTCCCGTAAACTATGGCTACACCTTC. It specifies CASSIRPVNYGYTF.